A single TCR beta chain is shown here with its context. Generated by immunoSEQ multiplex PCR, the TCRdb table keeps only in-frame clones and is missing some. The repertoire holds tens of thousands of clones, 80% to 95% seen once, with approximately 1% in the top ten. This sample stems from a study of T cell clones after liver transplantation. Study context: Subjects received no induction therapy and standard immunosuppression until randomization at 12-24 months post-transplant.

The V end lost 7 bases, the J end lost 1 base, and 19 bases lay between the germline ends. CDR1 and CDR2 (germline): SQVTM, ANQGSEA. The CDR3 consists of 15 residues. This TCR was recovered from a human patient who received a liver transplant. The T cells may come from the graft donor. The sequencing here drew on CD4+ T cells from blood, taken about 27 months after liver transplant. The chain links TRBV29-1 to TRBJ1-1; D call uncertain. The CDR3 reads CSGNPYGGRNTEAFF. The DNA of the CDR3 is TGCAGCGGGAACCCCTACGGTGGGAGGAACACTGAAGCTTTCTTT.